The subject of this entry is one T cell receptor beta chain. This CDR3 spans 11 amino acids. Trimming took 4 bases from V and 5 from J, leaving 9 bases between them. Germline V gene data show CDR1 as DFQATT and CDR2 as SNEGSKA (reference sequence). The TCRbeta library was prepared with unique molecular identifiers. TCRdb fed the PCR reads into MiXCR, producing one record per CDR3 protein. The sample has some 290,000 distinct CDR3 sequences, more than 8% seen once; the top ten hold roughly a tenth. The data derive from a study of T-cell reconstitution after alpha-beta-depleted transplantation in children.

This chain connects TRBV20-1 to TRBJ2-7, with D perhaps TRBD1 or TRBD2 (5 bases each). Sequencing used PBMCs from the stem cell graft donor, obtained from the stem cell graft. This clonotype was obtained from a human donor who donated a stem cell graft to a child with SCID. The CDR3 is CSATGTHEQYF. The DNA for the CDR3 is TGCAGTGCTACGGGGACCCACGAGCAGTACTTC.